The 3 T cell receptor beta chains below all came from one sample that was sequenced in a study of a mutant IDH1 vaccine in newly diagnosed glioma. Their recognized antigens are unknown. The assay was immunoSEQ multiplex PCR, and TCRdb's table has in-frame clones only and misses some. The profile shows roughly 50,000 clones, about 80% of them singletons. The time point: week 5, during vaccination. Each vaccine dose was 300 ug of mutant IDH1 20-mer peptide, with topical imiquimod. Sequencing was performed on PBMCs, taken from a glioma patient whose treatment included an IDH1 peptide vaccine. Source of these receptors: a man aged 25 to 40 with glioma.

V is TRBV28 and J is TRBJ1-2; 8 nucleotides align to TRBD1. CDR1 and CDR2 (germline): MDHEN, SYDVKM. The V and J ends lost 5 bases and 3 bases, in that order; junction bases with no gene match: 14. The CDR3 covers 17 residues. The CDR3 spells CASSPFRTGNIYYGYTF. The CDR3 DNA reads TGTGCCAGCAGTCCATTCCGGACAGGGAATATTTACTATGGCTACACCTTC.

This chain uses TRBV4-1 with TRBJ1-5; D unclear. The V and J ends lost 3 bases and 5 bases respectively, with 11 bases between them. The germline V gene has CDR1 MGHRA and CDR2 YSYEKL. The CDR3 covers 14 residues. CDR3 bases: TGCGCCAGCAGCCACGGGGTAGGCGATCAGCCCCAGCATTTT. It translates to CASSHGVGDQPQHF.

V and J are TRBV9 and TRBJ2-3, with TRBD2 matching over 7 bases. After removal of 4 bases from V and 0 bases from J, the junction contained 5 bases not matched to a gene. The CDR3 sequence is 15 residues long. CDR1 and CDR2 (germline): SGDLS, YYNGEE. CDR3 amino acids: CASSPSGISTDTQYF. Written as DNA, the CDR3 is TGTGCCAGCAGCCCCAGCGGGATCAGCACAGATACGCAGTATTTT.